This TCR beta chain was profiled in a study of metastatic and nonmetastatic thyroid tumors (dated by TCRdb to 2018 to 2021). Describing the broader study: The researchers compared repertoires between peripheral blood samples and tumor or nodule tissue samples from patients with malignant or benign thyroid disease.

Note on this clone: No cognate antigen has been identified for it. Per-base quality was not reported, and no clone a single base away is much larger than it.

No treatment had been received by any patient before thyroid surgery. Using T-cell receptor beta sequencing, the researchers looked back retrospectively at clinical samples from patients, gathered between the early 2010s and the late 2010s. Inclusive of the bounding cysteine and phenylalanine, the CDR3 is 16 residues long. Only the CDR3 DNA is retained, 48 bases long and in frame from the first base. Via the germline V gene (reference sequence), CDR1 is GTSNPN and CDR2 SVGIG. From V the trimming removes 3 bases and from J it removes 4 bases, while the gene matches leave 15 bases of the junction unaccounted for. Points the paper makes about the study in general: TCR beta diversity was reported as significantly higher in malignant tumors than in benign nodules, in both blood and tumor samples.

Libraries came from PCR. The listed sequencing device is Illumina HiSeq 4000. High-throughput sequencing was used to profile the CDR3 region of the TCR beta-chain in every patient. As for how the authors treated the data: The researchers built a classifier to tell apart papillary thyroid cancer patients with distant metastasis, based on CDR3 differences among clinicopathological groups. The Shannon index was used to assess repertoire diversity, and the Morisita-Horn index was used to assess tumor-blood repertoire similarity. TCRdb passed the public sequencing reads through fastp at Q25 and MiXCR, retaining productive beta sequences. The V and J calls follow TCRdb's processing rather than the paper's. This sample is represented by about 93,000 clones; about 13% of them were singletons. 11% of the sample is in the top ten clones.

Sample: blood. The receptor's source is a female donor with papillary thyroid cancer or a benign thyroid nodule (not recorded which). Some clones in this sample may be carry-over from other donors' samples. The receptor chain draws on TRBV30 and TRBJ2-7, with 7 bases aligning to TRBD1. Here is the DNA: TGTGCCTGGAGATCCAGGGGGATCGGACTGAGGTACGAGCAGTACTTC. It specifies CAWRSRGIGLRYEQYF.